These 28 T cell receptor beta chains share one sample of origin, sequenced in a study of OX40 agonist ivuxolimab in advanced cancers. Some clones are missing from TCRdb's copy, which holds only in-frame ones; the method was immunoSEQ multiplex PCR. The table lists 25,000 to 30,000 clones, about 80% of them singletons. The input for sequencing was CD4+ or CD8+ T cells sorted from blood, taken in a trial of the OX40 agonist ivuxolimab. The receptors derive from an adult with an advanced solid tumor such as melanoma, head and neck, liver or kidney cancer.

CDR3 protein: CASSDEQTTYEQYF. The CDR3 DNA reads as TGTGCCAGCAGTGACGAACAGACGACCTACGAGCAGTACTTC. The gene calls are TRBV6-1 and TRBJ2-7, with D uncertain. Germline CDR1 and CDR2: MNHNS and SASEGT. Trimming pared 3 bases from V and 2 bases from J, leaving 11 bases between. The CDR3 has 14 amino acids.

For the CDR3, the DNA is TGTGCCAGCAAAATAAACAGGGTTAGCTCCTACGAGCAGTACTTC. Protein product: CASKINRVSSYEQYF. The chain combines TRBV6-1 with TRBJ2-7, with D perhaps TRBD1 (6 bases). V was cut by 7 bases and J by 0 bases, with 16 bases left in between. This CDR3 has 15 residues. The germline gives CDR1 MNHNS, CDR2 SASEGT.

This clone was detected once. This rearrangement joins TRBV4-2 to TRBJ2-7; 16 bases are a match to TRBD2. The V segment lost 3 bases and the J segment 4 bases; nucleotides outside the gene matches: 12. This CDR3 contains 19 residues. The V gene's germline CDR1 is LGHNA and CDR2 YNFKEQ. CDR3 region: CASSHGTSGGANGRYEQYF. CDR3 bases: TGTGCCAGCAGCCATGGGACTAGCGGGGGGGCCAATGGCAGATACGAGCAGTACTTC.

This chain joins TRBV7-2 and TRBJ1-4; D is possibly TRBD1 (5 bases). Germline assignment: CDR1 SGHTA and CDR2 FQGNSA. The CDR3 totals 13 residues. V lost 5 bases and J 7 bases, leaving 11 bases between the germline ends. The CDR3 coding sequence is TGTGCCAGCAGCGGGGGAGGGAGTGAAAAACTGTTTTTT. It codes for CASSGGGSEKLFF.

The chain joins TRBV7-8 to TRBJ2-6; 7 bases line up with TRBD1. The CDR3 is 15 amino acids. Germline V gives CDR1 SGHVS, CDR2 FQNEAQ. V shed 5 bases, J shed 4 bases, and the junction held 5 bases outside the gene matches. CDR3 protein: CASSPQGEGANVLTF. CDR3 nucleotide sequence: TGTGCCAGCAGCCCCCAGGGGGAGGGGGCCAACGTCCTGACTTTC.

The chain employs TRBV7-8 and TRBJ2-7, with 9 nucleotides matching TRBD1. With V trimmed by 5 bases and J by 7 bases, 9 bases remained unmatched. The CDR3 length is 14 residues. The germline gives CDR1 SGHVS, CDR2 FQNEAQ. The CDR3 DNA follows: TGTGCCAGCAGCCAGCGGGACAGGGCACATGAGCAGTACTTC. This gives the protein CASSQRDRAHEQYF.

V usage is TRBV5-1 and J usage is TRBJ2-7; D is possibly TRBD1 (6 bases). Germline V gene lookup returns CDR1 SGHRS and CDR2 YFSETQ. Trimming removed 6 bases from V and 4 bases from J, with 17 bases in between. The CDR3 extends over 14 amino acids. Here the CDR3 DNA reads TGCGCCAGCAATCCGGGACACAACTCGTACGAGCAGTACTTC. As protein: CASNPGHNSYEQYF.

This clone was found a few times. This chain links TRBV27 with TRBJ2-2, with 7 bases lining up with TRBD2. CDR3 size: 16 residues. V lost 8 bases, J lost 7 bases, and 16 bases stayed unmatched. Per germline, CDR1 MNHEY and CDR2 SMNVEV (reference sequence). DNA of the CDR3: TGTGCCAGCTCCTCCCCCCCCGGGGGGAAACACGGGGAGCTGTTTTTT. Residues: CASSSPPGGKHGELFF.

The chain uses TRBV7-9 and TRBJ2-5; D is ambiguous. Germline loops: CDR1 SEHNR, CDR2 FQNEAQ (reference sequence). The CDR3 is made up of 11 amino acids. The germline V and J ends were trimmed by 5 bases and 4 bases, with 5 bases remaining between them. CDR3 protein: CASSAAETQYF. Written as DNA, the CDR3 is TGTGCCAGCAGCGCTGCAGAGACCCAGTACTTC.

The chain combines TRBV10-3 with TRBJ2-3, with D uncertain. The CDR3 totals 15 residues. Germline values: CDR1 ENHRY, CDR2 SYGVKD. Trimming removed 5 bases from V and 0 bases from J, with 12 bases in between. This CDR3 is CAISLESPSTDTQYF. CDR3 DNA: TGTGCCATCAGTCTAGAATCCCCTAGCACAGATACGCAGTATTTT.

The genes are TRBV4-1 and TRBJ2-3; unclear D gene. The V end was cut by 5 bases, the J end by 6 bases, with 12 bases between. Germline lookup yields CDR1 MGHRA and CDR2 YSYEKL. The CDR3 consists of 13 residues. CDR3 DNA: TGCGCCAGCAGCGCACTACAGTTGGATACGCAGTATTTT. Its translation is CASSALQLDTQYF.

V usage is TRBV5-1 and J usage is TRBJ2-1, with unresolved D. The germline gives CDR1 SGHRS, CDR2 YFSETQ. With 0 bases removed from V and 5 bases from J, the gap between germline ends came to 3 bases. The CDR3 loop spans 12 amino acids. CDR3 in amino acids: CASSLGDNEQFF. The DNA for the CDR3 is TGCGCCAGCAGCTTGGGAGACAATGAGCAGTTCTTC.

The V gene is TRBV13, the J gene TRBJ1-1, with D perhaps matching TRBD1 (5 bases). From germline, CDR1 is PRHDT and CDR2 FYEKMQ (reference sequence). The CDR3 contains 14 residues. Trimming took off 5 bases at V and 3 bases at J, with 13 bases between the two ends. CDR3 protein: CASSLGAGDTEAFF. In DNA, the CDR3 is TGTGCCAGCAGCCTCGGGGCGGGGGACACTGAAGCTTTCTTT.

The chain combines TRBV27 with TRBJ1-2; the match to TRBD1 covers 9 bases. The V and J ends lost 6 bases and 8 bases, in that order; junction bases with no gene match: 7. In germline, CDR1 is MNHEY, CDR2 SMNVEV (reference sequence). CDR3 length: 13 amino acids. The DNA for the CDR3 is TGTGCCAGCAGATCGGACAGGGGCCACGGCTACACCTTC. Protein: CASRSDRGHGYTF.

The chain combines TRBV10-1 with TRBJ2-3; D is uncertain. Trimming pared 3 bases from V and 4 bases from J, leaving 8 bases between. The CDR3 contains 13 residues. Germline V gene lookup returns CDR1 WNHNN and CDR2 SYGVQD (reference sequence). This CDR3 is CASSDSGADTQYF. The DNA for the CDR3 is TGCGCCAGCAGTGATTCAGGAGCAGATACGCAGTATTTT.

This clone was seen a handful of times. The chain couples TRBV21-1 to TRBJ1-1; TRBD1, the table's D call, lacks a check against the DNA. TRBV21-1 is designated a pseudogene. The CDR3 has 13 residues. CDR3 nucleotides: TGTGCCAGCAGCAAAGAGGGGGCCACTGAAGCTTTCTTT. It specifies CASSKEGATEAFF.

The V and J genes are TRBV5-1 and TRBJ1-1, with TRBD1 matching over 9 bases. CDR1 SGHRS and CDR2 YFSETQ come from the germline V gene. V gave up 0 bases and J gave up 6 bases; unmatched junction bases: 6. The CDR3 consists of 15 residues. The CDR3 DNA is TGCGCCAGCAGCTTGGGGGACAGGGCGACCCCTGAAGCTTTCTTT. Its translation: CASSLGDRATPEAFF.

This clone was picked up a small number of times. The V gene is TRBV5-1, the J gene TRBJ2-7; no clear D. Germline V CDR1 and CDR2: SGHRS, YFSETQ. This CDR3 has 12 residues. Trimming cost V 4 bases and J 0 bases, with 5 bases left between them. The chain's CDR3 is CASSPNSYEQYF. As DNA, the CDR3 is TGCGCCAGCAGCCCGAACTCCTACGAGCAGTACTTC.

J is TRBJ2-7 and V is TRBV7-9; D is perhaps TRBD1 (6 bases). This CDR3 is 16 amino acids long. CDR1 is SEHNR, CDR2 FQNEAQ, per germline (reference sequence). The V gene lost 4 bases and the J gene lost 2 bases, with 18 bases spanning the gap. The CDR3 region is CASSSLRDTDPYEQYF. In DNA form, the CDR3 reads TGTGCCAGCAGCTCACTGAGGGACACAGATCCCTACGAGCAGTACTTC. Supplemented by reference TRBV7-9 and TRBJ2-7, the full variable domain reads DTGVSQNPRHKITKRGQNVTFRCDPISEHNRLYWYRQTLGQGPEFLTYFQNEAQLEKSRLLSDRFSAERPKGSFSTLEIQRTEQGDSAMYLCASSSLRDTDPYEQYFGPGTRLTVT.

V usage is TRBV27 and J usage is TRBJ1-1; D is unclear. V was trimmed by 8 bases and J by 6 bases, leaving 13 bases between them. The CDR3 is made up of 12 amino acids. Germline values: CDR1 MNHEY, CDR2 SMNVEV (reference sequence). The DNA for the CDR3 is TGTGCCAGCTGGGAGAGCTCGGCTGAAGCTTTCTTT. Its translation: CASWESSAEAFF.

The chain recombines TRBV13 with TRBJ2-3, with 8 positions matching TRBD2. J lost 6 bases, V lost 4 bases, and 9 bases had no gene match. CDR1 is PRHDT and CDR2 is FYEKMQ in the germline V gene (reference sequence). The CDR3 covers 15 residues. The CDR3 bases are TGTGCCAGCAGCTATATCGGGGGGGCCTCCGATACGCAGTATTTT. This encodes CASSYIGGASDTQYF.

This sequence joins TRBV9 and TRBJ2-7; 7 positions agree with TRBD2. CDR3 length: 14 amino acids. Trimming took 0 bases from V and 3 from J; bases not matched to a gene: 3. Germline values: CDR1 SGDLS, CDR2 YYNGEE. The CDR3 DNA sequence: TGTGCCAGCAGCGTAGCGGGGGGAATCTACGAGCAGTACTTC. It encodes CASSVAGGIYEQYF.

The CDR3 bases are TGTGCCAGCAGTTACCGGGGACTAGCGGAGACCCAGTACTTC. Amino acids: CASSYRGLAETQYF. V gene TRBV6-5 combines with J gene TRBJ2-5, with 10 bases fitting TRBD2. With V trimmed by 2 bases and J by 5 bases, 2 bases remained unmatched. The CDR3 covers 14 residues. From germline, CDR1 is MNHEY and CDR2 SVGAGI.

This chain uses TRBV2 with TRBJ2-2, with TRBD2 matching 10 bases. The trim removed 10 bases at V and 8 bases at J, leaving 16 bases unmatched. Per germline, CDR1 SNHLY and CDR2 FYNNEI. This CDR3 has 16 residues. Written as DNA, the CDR3 is TGTGCCACCTCGGGCTGGGCTAGCGGGGGCAGTGGGGAGCTGTTTTTT. This sequence encodes CATSGWASGGSGELFF.

The table lists this clone with a count of one. The chain links TRBV5-1 to TRBJ2-5, with 15 bases matching TRBD2. The CDR3 covers 18 residues. V was pared by 4 bases and J by 5 bases, with 12 bases of the junction left unmatched. Germline V gives CDR1 SGHRS, CDR2 YFSETQ. The CDR3 DNA follows: TGCGCCAGCAGCCAGGGACTAGCGGGGGGTCCGACTCTGGAGACCCAGTACTTC. Translation gives CASSQGLAGGPTLETQYF.

This chain links TRBV2 with TRBJ1-1; maybe TRBD1 (5 bases). V shed 8 bases and J shed 6 bases, with 16 bases lying between them. CDR1 is SNHLY, CDR2 FYNNEI, per germline. The CDR3 contains 13 residues. For the CDR3, the DNA is TGTGCCAGCCTCGGCGGGGGGTACGCTGAAGCTTTCTTT. This translates into CASLGGGYAEAFF.

A remark on this clone: One end of the junction is discordant with germline, which a read error may explain. V is TRBV7-7 and J is TRBJ2-5; 8 positions match TRBD1. The CDR3 runs 15 residues. The germline gives CDR1 SSHAT, CDR2 FNYEAQ (reference sequence). This chain's CDR3 is CASSSEIQGEETQYF. Here the CDR3 DNA reads TGTGCTAGCAGCTCCGAAATACAGGGGGAAGAGACCCAGTACTTC.

J is TRBJ2-1 and V is TRBV5-4; D remains unclear. The V end was cut by 5 bases, the J end by 7 bases, with 10 bases between. Germline lookup yields CDR1 SGHNT and CDR2 YYREEE (reference sequence). The CDR3 extends over 12 amino acids. The CDR3 nucleotides are TGTGCCAGCAGTGACCATTATAATGAGCAGTTCTTC. It is translated as CASSDHYNEQFF.